The source of this TCR beta chain is a study of blood T cell repertoires in COVID-19. Generated by immunoSEQ multiplex PCR, the TCRdb table keeps only in-frame clones and is missing some. The table has tens of thousands of clones, around 90% seen once. The V gene lost 8 bases and the J gene lost 6 bases, with 9 bases spanning the gap. In germline, CDR1 is SGHTA, CDR2 FQGNSA. The CDR3 sequence is 11 residues long. The chain is built from TRBV7-2 and TRBJ2-3; D is unclear. Input material: peripheral blood. The sequence was obtained from a man in his fifties or sixties with acute or convalescent COVID-19. CDR3: CASSRRDTQYF. The CDR3 DNA sequence: TGTGCCAGCTCGCGTCGGGATACGCAGTATTTT.